This TCR beta chain was obtained from a study of T cells after posttransplantation cyclophosphamide. This clone has ten or more counts. Its antigen remains unknown. Assay used: immunoSEQ multiplex PCR; TCRdb lists only in-frame clones, some missing. This repertoire holds some 38,000 clones, and none appear only once. Peripheral blood was collected from the related graft donor on the marrow donation day. Study-level results: Recipient CMV seropositivity and CMV reactivation strongly tracked TRB clonality. Blood and skin or GI T cell repertoires showed limited TRB overlap. Donor-recipient repertoire similarity was low at 1-2 months, rising over year one.

V lost 4 bases and J lost 2; bases outside the gene matches: 6. Looked up from germline, CDR1 is SGDLS and CDR2 is YYNGEE. This CDR3 has 15 amino acids. Sequencing input: PBMCs. The chain combines TRBV9 with TRBJ2-7; 10 bases match TRBD1. This TCR came from a man aged 50 to 59 in good health, CMV-negative, and a related stem cell transplant donor. The CDR3 nucleotides read TGTGCCAGCAGCATCACCGGGACAGGGGCCTACGAGCAGTACTTC. Translated: CASSITGTGAYEQYF.